Following are 21 T cell receptor beta chains from one sample sequenced in a study of T cell repertoires in cytomegalovirus infection. What these receptors recognize is not known. TCRdb re-called the reads through MiXCR, storing one row per CDR3 protein. In the table there are about 220,000 distinct CDR3 sequences, 38% of which are singletons. Sequences were derived from CD8+ T cells from cultured PBMCs, sampled from culture after CMV antigen stimulation. These receptor sequences come from a human donor in good health (CMV status not recorded). Some clones in this sample may be carry-over from other donors' samples.

The chain links TRBV7-8 to TRBJ2-1; no clear D. V lost 4 bases, J lost 9 bases, and 10 bases lay in between. The germline CDR1 and CDR2 sequences are SGHVS and FQNEAQ. The CDR3 length is 12 residues. CDR3 coding DNA: TGTGCCAGCAGCTCCACGAGGAGTGAGCAGTTCTTC. This gives the protein CASSSTRSEQFF.

The V and J genes are TRBV5-4 and TRBJ2-3; TRBD1 matches 8 bases. Germline V lookup: CDR1 SGHNT, CDR2 YYREEE (reference sequence). Losses at the gene ends were 1 base for V and 4 bases for J; bases not matched to a gene: 5. This CDR3 spans 15 amino acids. The CDR3: CASSLRGQVADTQYF. CDR3 nucleotide sequence: TGTGCCAGCAGCTTGAGGGGACAGGTGGCAGATACGCAGTATTTT.

This clonotype came up once. This sequence joins TRBV19 and TRBJ1-1, with D unclear. Between the trimmed V and J ends, which lost 4 bases and 1 base, there was a span of 7 bases. Germline CDR1 and CDR2: LNHDA and SQIVND (reference sequence). The CDR3 totals 13 residues. The CDR3 sequence: CASSSLSNTEAFF. The CDR3 nucleotides read TGTGCCAGTAGTAGCCTATCGAACACTGAAGCTTTCTTT.

The genes are TRBV28 and TRBJ2-1, with 7 bases aligning to TRBD2. With 3 bases clipped from V and 3 bases from J, the junction kept 8 bases outside the gene matches. Germline V gives CDR1 MDHEN, CDR2 SYDVKM. The CDR3 is 16 amino acids. The CDR3 protein is CASSFLGREGYNEQFF. DNA for the CDR3: TGTGCCAGCAGTTTTCTGGGGAGGGAGGGCTACAATGAGCAGTTCTTC.

This chain links TRBV7-9 with TRBJ2-7, with 16 bases identical to TRBD2. Germline V gene data show CDR1 as SEHNR and CDR2 as FQNEAQ (reference sequence). The CDR3 runs to 18 residues. V was pared by 5 bases and J by 6 bases, with 13 bases of the junction left unmatched. The CDR3 loop is CASSNGGLAGGPLREQYF. The CDR3 DNA follows: TGTGCCAGCAGCAACGGGGGACTAGCGGGAGGGCCTTTGCGCGAGCAGTACTTC.

This clonotype was seen a few times. The chain is built from TRBV7-9 and TRBJ1-5; D remains ambiguous. Trimming stripped 5 bases from V and 6 bases from J, with 17 bases between. This CDR3 contains 15 residues. CDR1 and CDR2 (germline): SEHNR, FQNEAQ (reference sequence). As DNA, the CDR3 is TGTGCCAGCAGCCGCGGATCGGTATTGGGTCAGCCCCAGCATTTT. Encoded protein: CASSRGSVLGQPQHF. The whole variable domain, remainder taken from reference TRBV7-9 and TRBJ1-5, is DTGVSQNPRHKITKRGQNVTFRCDPISEHNRLYWYRQTLGQGPEFLTYFQNEAQLEKSRLLSDRFSAERPKGSFSTLEIQRTEQGDSAMYLCASSRGSVLGQPQHFGDGTRLSIL.

This clonotype was recorded many times. The chain uses TRBV7-2 and TRBJ2-7; 11 nucleotides line up with TRBD1. This CDR3 contains 16 residues. V gave up 0 bases and J gave up 5 bases; unmatched junction bases: 6. The germline V gene has CDR1 SGHTA and CDR2 FQGNSA. The CDR3 DNA reads TGTGCCAGCAGCTTAGCCCGGGACAGGGGGAGTAACGAGCAGTACTTC. It encodes CASSLARDRGSNEQYF.

This clonotype was counted a few times. CDR3 sequence reads: CASSSPSTEAFF. The CDR3, as DNA: TGTGCCAGCAGTTCCCCCTCCACTGAAGCTTTCTTT. The chain recombines TRBV27 with TRBJ1-1; no definite D call. The CDR3 consists of 12 residues. Looked up from germline, CDR1 is MNHEY and CDR2 is SMNVEV (reference sequence). Trimming took off 4 bases at V and 4 bases at J, with 7 bases between the two ends.

This clonotype appeared a few times. In nucleotides, the CDR3 is TGTGCCAGCAGCTTACCCCCCCTGATGAACACTGAAGCTTTCTTT. Residues: CASSLPPLMNTEAFF. V gene TRBV11-1 combines with J gene TRBJ1-1; D is ambiguous. Per germline, CDR1 SGHAT and CDR2 FQDESV (reference sequence). The CDR3 extends over 15 amino acids. The germline V and J ends were trimmed by 2 bases and 0 bases, with 10 bases remaining between them.

The chain is built from TRBV7-9 and TRBJ2-7; a possible D gene is TRBD1 (6 bases). Trimming took 5 bases from V and 5 from J, leaving 25 bases between them. CDR3 length: 17 amino acids. Germline loops: CDR1 SEHNR, CDR2 FQNEAQ (reference sequence). In nucleotides, the CDR3 is TGTGCCAGCAGCCTTTATTCAGGGCTGGGTCCAGGGGACGAGCAGTACTTC. Translating it yields CASSLYSGLGPGDEQYF. Variable domain in full (rest from reference TRBV7-9 and TRBJ2-7): DTGVSQNPRHKITKRGQNVTFRCDPISEHNRLYWYRQTLGQGPEFLTYFQNEAQLEKSRLLSDRFSAERPKGSFSTLEIQRTEQGDSAMYLCASSLYSGLGPGDEQYFGPGTRLTVT.

The V gene is TRBV29-1, the J gene TRBJ1-2; D call uncertain. Germline-derived CDR1 and CDR2 are SQVTM and ANQGSEA. The V and J ends lost 7 bases and 5 bases respectively, with 14 bases between them. The CDR3 has 12 residues. The CDR3 DNA sequence: TGCAGCGGTATCGACGTGGGGTATGGCTACACCTTC. Protein product: CSGIDVGYGYTF.

This clonotype was found a few times. The V and J genes are TRBV6-2 or TRBV6-3 and TRBJ1-1, with no clear D. CDR1 and CDR2 from the germline V gene are MNHEY and SVGEGT. The CDR3 consists of 14 residues. Trimming cost V 2 bases and J 2 bases, with 9 bases left between them. CDR3 coding DNA: TGTGCCAGCAGTTACGGGATTTCTAACACTGAAGCTTTCTTT. Protein product: CASSYGISNTEAFF.

The chain employs TRBV7-8 and TRBJ2-5; D possibly corresponds to TRBD2 (6 bases). Germline V lookup: CDR1 SGHVS, CDR2 FQNEAQ. The CDR3 length is 16 residues. V shed 4 bases and J shed 5 bases, with 20 bases lying between them. CDR3 DNA: TGTGCCAGCAGCTACCCGAGGCGGGGATCTGGGGAGACCCAGTACTTC. The encoded protein is CASSYPRRGSGETQYF.

The CDR3 protein is CSVSRVTSYGYTF. CDR3 in DNA: TGCAGCGTTTCTCGGGTGACAAGCTATGGCTACACCTTC. This rearrangement joins TRBV29-1 to TRBJ1-2; D ambiguous. The CDR3 sequence is 13 residues long. CDR1 and CDR2 (germline): SQVTM, ANQGSEA. Deletions cut 5 bases from V and 4 bases from J, with 14 bases between.

The chain uses TRBV29-1 and TRBJ2-7; D gene uncertain. The CDR3 is 11 residues long. Germline CDR1 and CDR2: SQVTM and ANQGSEA. V dropped 4 bases and J dropped 4 bases, with 8 bases sitting between them. For the CDR3, the DNA is TGCAGCGTTGGATGGCGGTACGAGCAGTACTTC. Amino acid sequence: CSVGWRYEQYF.

The V and J genes are TRBV7-2 and TRBJ2-7; D unclear. The CDR3 is 12 amino acids. V was clipped by 6 bases and J by 4 bases, with 10 bases between them. Germline V CDR1 and CDR2: SGHTA, FQGNSA. The CDR3 DNA reads as TGTGCCAGCAGTATCACCGGGTACGAGCAGTACTTC. This translates into CASSITGYEQYF.

J is TRBJ1-1 and V is TRBV29-1, with a weak D call TRBD1 (5 bases). Trimming stripped 6 bases from V and 8 bases from J, with 13 bases between. The CDR3 length is 11 residues. Germline values: CDR1 SQVTM, CDR2 ANQGSEA. CDR3 amino acids: CSVPGTLEAFF. CDR3 in DNA: TGCAGCGTGCCCGGGACCTTAGAAGCTTTCTTT.

The J gene is TRBJ2-2, the V gene TRBV7-8; TRBD1 might be the D (5 bases). Germline V gene lookup returns CDR1 SGHVS and CDR2 FQNEAQ. V was clipped by 4 bases and J by 3 bases, with 9 bases between them. The CDR3 loop spans 14 amino acids. The CDR3: CASSSRDDTGELFF. In nucleotides, the CDR3 is TGTGCCAGCAGCTCCAGGGATGACACCGGGGAGCTGTTTTTT.

This clonotype was recorded a few times. This chain connects TRBV6-1 to TRBJ2-7; D unclear. Germline assignment: CDR1 MNHNS and CDR2 SASEGT. This CDR3 comprises 16 residues. Deletions cut 1 base from V and 4 bases from J, with 17 bases between. In DNA form, the CDR3 reads TGTGCCAGCAGTGAAGATACAGTTCTCAATTTGTACGAGCAGTACTTC. Translated: CASSEDTVLNLYEQYF.

Only a few counts were recorded for this clonotype. The rearrangement links TRBV9 to TRBJ1-2; a possible D gene is TRBD1 (6 bases). The CDR3 is 16 residues long. Trimming pared 4 bases from V and 3 bases from J, leaving 19 bases between. Germline loops: CDR1 SGDLS, CDR2 YYNGEE. CDR3 residues: CASSPSAAGADYGYTF. In nucleotides, the CDR3 is TGTGCCAGCAGCCCTAGTGCGGCGGGGGCTGACTATGGCTACACCTTC.

The CDR3 DNA sequence: TGTGCCAGCAGTAGCGGGCGAGGAGACTGGGAGACCCAGTACTTC. Its translation is CASSSGRGDWETQYF. The rearrangement links TRBV28 to TRBJ2-5; D perhaps matches TRBD2 (6 bases). The V end lost 5 bases, the J end lost 5 bases, and 18 bases lay between the germline ends. This CDR3 has 15 amino acids. From germline, CDR1 is MDHEN and CDR2 SYDVKM.